These 32 T cell receptor beta chains were sequenced from one sample in a study of T cell responses to AZD1222 COVID-19 vaccine. The table came from immunoSEQ multiplex PCR; TCRdb's copy has only in-frame clones and leaves some out. The table lists about 170,000 clones, 85% to 90% of them singletons. Sequencing was performed on peripheral blood, taken on day 0 of AZD1222 vaccination. All receptors derive from an adult in good health.

The chain links TRBV7-9 to TRBJ2-2; D is perhaps TRBD2 (5 bases). This CDR3 spans 16 amino acids. Trimming shortened V by 6 bases and J by 6 bases, and 20 bases separated the two germline ends. Germline V gene sequence: CDR1 SEHNR, CDR2 FQNEAQ (reference sequence). CDR3 nucleotides: TGTGCCAGCAGACTCGAGAGGGTACTTCCGTCCGGGGAGCTGTTTTTT. It yields the protein CASRLERVLPSGELFF.

This clone was counted a single time. The chain joins TRBV6-1 to TRBJ1-1; 7 bases line up with TRBD1. The CDR3 has 15 residues. Looked up from germline, CDR1 is MNHNS and CDR2 is SASEGT. The J segment lost 5 bases and the V segment lost 2 bases, leaving 8 bases of the junction unmatched. The CDR3 reads CASSEYDRVWTEAFF. The CDR3 nucleotides are TGTGCCAGCAGTGAATACGACAGGGTGTGGACTGAAGCTTTCTTT.

The chain couples TRBV28 to TRBJ1-6, with D possibly matching TRBD1 (5 bases). Per the germline V gene, CDR1 is MDHEN and CDR2 is SYDVKM. The V end was cut by 5 bases, the J end by 2 bases, with 13 bases between. The CDR3 runs to 16 residues. The CDR3 sequence is CASSPVGAAYNSPLHF. The CDR3 DNA sequence: TGTGCCAGCAGTCCCGTAGGGGCAGCCTATAATTCACCCCTCCACTTT.

This chain joins TRBV6-5 and TRBJ2-2, with D maybe TRBD2 (6 bases). This CDR3 has 15 amino acids. The V gene lost 3 bases and the J gene lost 4 bases, with 12 bases spanning the gap. Looked up from germline, CDR1 is MNHEY and CDR2 is SVGAGI. The DNA for the CDR3 is TGTGCCAGCAGTTATGGCGGGGCCACCACCGGGGAGCTGTTTTTT. This sequence encodes CASSYGGATTGELFF.

The chain employs TRBV5-1 and TRBJ1-2; D may be TRBD1 (5 bases). The V gene lost 6 bases and the J gene lost 5 bases, with 20 bases spanning the gap. CDR3 length: 15 residues. Looked up from germline, CDR1 is SGHRS and CDR2 is YFSETQ. Here the CDR3 reads CASKRNTEQVYGYTF. CDR3 in DNA: TGCGCCAGCAAACGAAATACTGAACAGGTGTATGGCTACACCTTC.

As DNA, the CDR3 is TGCGCCAGCAGCCAAGTTAACATGAACACTGAAGCTTTCTTT. It is translated as CASSQVNMNTEAFF. The chain joins TRBV4-1 to TRBJ1-1; D call uncertain. The germline V gene has CDR1 MGHRA and CDR2 YSYEKL. Deletions cut 1 base from V and 0 bases from J, with 6 bases between. This CDR3 spans 14 amino acids.

CDR3 loop: CASSVRMAGELFF. CDR3 sequence (DNA): TGTGCCAGCAGCGTACGGATGGCCGGGGAGCTGTTTTTT. V is TRBV7-3 and J is TRBJ2-2; D unresolved. V lost 5 bases and J 6 bases, leaving 10 bases between the germline ends. Germline V gives CDR1 SGHTA, CDR2 FQGTGA. The CDR3 is made up of 13 amino acids.

This chain connects TRBV20-1 to TRBJ1-6; 8 nucleotides match TRBD1. V was clipped by 3 bases and J by 0 bases; unmatched bases: 13. The CDR3 is made up of 19 amino acids. CDR1 is DFQATT and CDR2 is SNEGSKA in the germline V gene (reference sequence). CDR3 loop: CSASAGQGLSSSYNSPLHF. The CDR3 DNA follows: TGCAGTGCTAGTGCCGGACAGGGCCTCTCGAGCTCCTATAATTCACCCCTCCACTTT.

This chain connects TRBV21-1 to TRBJ2-7; TRBD1 was called by the table and not checked on the DNA. TRBV21-1 is annotated as a pseudogene. CDR3 length equals 17 residues. The CDR3 sequence: CASLTGASGQGAYEQYV. The CDR3 DNA is TGTGCCAGTCTAACGGGGGCTTCGGGACAGGGCGCGTACGAGCAGTACGTC.

The V call is TRBV3-1 (or the pseudogene TRBV3-2), the J call TRBJ1-2; the D is unclear. The germline V and J ends were trimmed by 0 bases and 2 bases, with 13 bases remaining between them. This CDR3 contains 16 residues. Germline V gene data show CDR1 as LGHDT and CDR2 as YNNKEL (reference sequence). The CDR3, as DNA: TGTGCCAGCAGCCAAGACCCTGGGCCGATCAACTATGGCTACACCTTC. Its translation is CASSQDPGPINYGYTF.

The V gene is TRBV6-2 or TRBV6-3, the J gene TRBJ2-7; D might be TRBD1 (6 bases). The germline gives CDR1 MNHEY, CDR2 SVGEGT. V lost 0 bases and J 0 bases, leaving 15 bases between the germline ends. This CDR3 region has 17 residues. In DNA, the CDR3 is TGTGCCAGCAGTTACTCCTCAGGACAGACATTCTCCTACGAGCAGTACTTC. Its protein product is CASSYSSGQTFSYEQYF.

The chain carries TRBV6-1 and TRBJ2-5; 9 nucleotides line up with TRBD1. The V gene's germline CDR1 is MNHNS and CDR2 SASEGT. This CDR3 spans 17 amino acids. J gave up 7 bases and V 3 bases, and 15 bases lay outside the gene matches. Written as DNA, the CDR3 is TGTGCCAGCAGTGATGCGTACAGGGGGCTCTCAAGAGTGACCCAGTACTTC. This translates into CASSDAYRGLSRVTQYF.

This clone was counted a few times. The chain has TRBV7-9 and TRBJ1-2; D not resolved. Germline V CDR1 and CDR2: SEHNR, FQNEAQ (reference sequence). The CDR3 length is 15 residues. V lost 2 bases, J lost 3 bases, and 13 bases lay in between. Written as DNA, the CDR3 is TGTGCCAGCAGCTTATGGTCGATGGGAGACTATGGCTACACCTTC. It is translated as CASSLWSMGDYGYTF.

V is TRBV25-1 and J is TRBJ2-3; the D call may be TRBD1 or TRBD2 (5 bases each). This CDR3 has 15 amino acids. V gave up 3 bases and J gave up 2 bases, with 12 bases separating them. The germline CDR1 and CDR2 sequences are MGHDK and SYGVNS. The CDR3 DNA reads as TGTGCCAGCAGTGATCCGGGGACCCACACAGATACGCAGTATTTT. Its protein is CASSDPGTHTDTQYF.

The V and J genes are TRBV18 and TRBJ1-4; TRBD1 is a possible D gene (5 bases). This CDR3 contains 14 residues. CDR1 is KGHSH, CDR2 LQKENI, per germline. Trimming cost V 6 bases and J 4 bases, with 12 bases left between them. This CDR3 is CASSRDGGNEKLFF. In DNA form, the CDR3 reads TGTGCCAGCTCCCGGGACGGTGGTAATGAAAAACTGTTTTTT.

This clone was detected a few times. The genes are TRBV10-3 and TRBJ2-5; D gene ambiguous. The CDR3 runs 12 residues. Germline V gene sequence: CDR1 ENHRY, CDR2 SYGVKD. Trimming took off 4 bases at V and 2 bases at J, with 5 bases between the two ends. CDR3 amino acids: CAISGKQETQYF. The CDR3 DNA sequence: TGTGCCATCAGTGGGAAGCAAGAGACCCAGTACTTC.

The chain employs TRBV11-2 and TRBJ2-7; D not certain. This CDR3 region has 12 residues. Trimming left V 5 bases short and J 12 bases short, with 17 bases between. Germline CDR1 SGHAT, CDR2 FQNNGV. CDR3 loop: CASSPPRFRPYF. For the CDR3, the DNA is TGTGCCAGCAGCCCGCCCCGCTTTCGGCCGTACTTC.

V usage is TRBV4-2 and J usage is TRBJ2-5, with TRBD1 matching over 8 bases. The CDR3 consists of 16 residues. CDR1 LGHNA and CDR2 YNFKEQ come from the germline V gene. J lost 2 bases, V lost 1 base, and 6 bases had no gene match. The CDR3 nucleotides are TGTGCCAGCAGCCAAGCCGCGGGGACAGGTCAAGAGACCCAGTACTTC. Protein: CASSQAAGTGQETQYF.

The chain joins TRBV3-1 (or the pseudogene TRBV3-2) to TRBJ2-5; 7 nucleotides align to TRBD1. CDR1 and CDR2 (germline): LGHDT, YNNKEL (reference sequence). V lost 4 bases and J lost 1; bases outside the gene matches: 3. CDR3 length: 14 residues. The CDR3 loop is CASSPGTVQETQYF. CDR3 nucleotide sequence: TGTGCCAGCAGCCCCGGGACAGTCCAAGAGACCCAGTACTTC.

J is TRBJ2-7 and V is TRBV10-3; D is undetermined. Trimming took 2 bases from V and 4 from J, leaving 6 bases between them. The CDR3 is 12 residues long. Germline CDR1 reads ENHRY; CDR2 reads SYGVKD. The CDR3 DNA reads TGTGCCATCAGTGAGGTCGAATACGAGCAGTACTTC. Its translation is CAISEVEYEQYF.

The chain employs TRBV5-5 and TRBJ2-7; no clear D gene. The CDR3 loop spans 15 amino acids. V lost 2 bases and J 0 bases, leaving 12 bases between the germline ends. The germline V gene encodes CDR1 SGHKS and CDR2 YYEKEE (reference sequence). In DNA form, the CDR3 reads TGTGCCAGCAGCTTTTCCCCCTCCACCTCCTACGAGCAGTACTTC. It yields the protein CASSFSPSTSYEQYF. Variable domain in full (rest from reference TRBV5-5 and TRBJ2-7): DAGVTQSPTHLIKTRGQQVTLRCSPISGHKSVSWYQQVLGQGPQFIFQYYEKEERGRGNFPDRFSARQFPNYSSELNVNALLLGDSALYLCASSFSPSTSYEQYFGPGTRLTVT.

The CDR3 DNA follows: TGTGCCAGCAGCTGGGAGGGTAGCAATCAGCCCCAGCATTTT. Protein: CASSWEGSNQPQHF. The J gene is TRBJ1-5, the V gene TRBV5-8, with D uncertain. CDR3 length: 14 residues. Germline V gene lookup returns CDR1 SGHTS and CDR2 YDEGEE. The ends were cut back, 3 bases at V and 0 bases at J, with 7 bases in the middle.

The genes are TRBV6-6 and TRBJ2-7; D not certain. This CDR3 is 14 amino acids long. The germline CDR1 and CDR2 sequences are MNHNY and SVGAGI (reference sequence). V lost 0 bases, J lost 0 bases, and 6 bases lay in between. The CDR3 spells CASSYSKGSYEQYF. The DNA of the CDR3 is TGTGCCAGCAGTTACTCGAAGGGCTCCTACGAGCAGTACTTC.

This rearrangement joins TRBV18 to TRBJ2-1; TRBD2 is a possible D gene (5 bases). Trimming shortened V by 2 bases and J by 5 bases, and 10 bases separated the two germline ends. Germline lookup yields CDR1 KGHSH and CDR2 LQKENI. This CDR3 region has 14 residues. The CDR3 here is CASSPGDYDNEQFF. CDR3 DNA: TGTGCCAGCTCACCAGGAGACTACGACAATGAGCAGTTCTTC. Drawing the rest from reference TRBV18 and TRBJ2-1, the complete variable domain is NAGVMQNPRHLVRRRGQEARLRCSPMKGHSHVYWYRQLPEEGLKFMVYLQKENIIDESGMPKERFSAEFPKEGPSILRIQQVVRGDSAAYFCASSPGDYDNEQFFGPGTRLTVL.

The chain is built from TRBV28 and TRBJ2-5, with D maybe TRBD2 (5 bases). Germline V CDR1 and CDR2: MDHEN, SYDVKM. Trimming removed 9 bases from V and 5 bases from J, with 22 bases in between. The CDR3 has 15 residues. In nucleotides, the CDR3 is TGTGCCAGTTCGACATGGGGAGTAATCCGGGAGACCCAGTACTTC. Translating it yields CASSTWGVIRETQYF. The full variable domain, completed using reference TRBV28 and TRBJ2-5, is DVKVTQSSRYLVKRTGEKVFLECVQDMDHENMFWYRQDPGLGLRLIYFSYDVKMKEKGDIPEGYSVSREKKERFSLILESASTNQTSMYLCASSTWGVIRETQYFGPGTRLLVL.

This rearrangement joins TRBV2 to TRBJ2-3, with TRBD2 matching over 14 bases. CDR1 and CDR2 (germline): SNHLY, FYNNEI. CDR3 size: 19 residues. Unmatched junction bases numbered 10, after V lost 1 base and J lost 4 bases. Here the CDR3 DNA reads TGTGCCAGCAGTGAAGTGGGGCCCGAGACTAGCGGGGGGGCAGATACGCAGTATTTT. It specifies CASSEVGPETSGGADTQYF.

V is TRBV7-8 and J is TRBJ2-1; D call uncertain. This CDR3 comprises 10 residues. Germline values: CDR1 SGHVS, CDR2 FQNEAQ. The CDR3 sequence: CAYRHHEQFF. CDR3 in DNA: TGTGCTTACCGGCACCATGAGCAGTTCTTC.

The chain uses TRBV6-2 or TRBV6-3 and TRBJ1-1; 8 nucleotides match TRBD1. J lost 10 bases, V lost 4 bases, and 5 bases had no gene match. This CDR3 region has 12 residues. Germline CDR1 is MNHEY and CDR2 is SVGEGT. For the CDR3, the DNA is TGTGCCAGCAGTTTCAACAGGGGGGGAGCTTTCTTT. Translated, it gives CASSFNRGGAFF.

V gene TRBV7-9 combines with J gene TRBJ2-5, with TRBD1 identical over 7 bases. J gave up 1 base and V 7 bases, and 12 bases lay outside the gene matches. The CDR3 consists of 16 residues. Germline loops: CDR1 SEHNR, CDR2 FQNEAQ (reference sequence). The CDR3 DNA sequence: TGTGCCAGCACCCCCTGGGGACAGATCATCCAAGAGACCCAGTACTTC. Translation gives CASTPWGQIIQETQYF.

The genes are TRBV11-1 and TRBJ1-1; 9 bases line up with TRBD1. V lost 7 bases and J lost 10; bases outside the gene matches: 7. The CDR3 runs to 12 residues. Per germline, CDR1 SGHAT and CDR2 FQDESV (reference sequence). The CDR3 protein is CASTQTGGGAFF. CDR3 coding DNA: TGTGCCAGCACCCAGACAGGGGGGGGAGCTTTCTTT.

This rearrangement joins TRBV27 to TRBJ1-1; TRBD1 might be the D (5 bases). The CDR3 contains 15 residues. V lost 4 bases and J 1 base, leaving 13 bases between the germline ends. Germline lookup yields CDR1 MNHEY and CDR2 SMNVEV (reference sequence). The CDR3 reads CASSWVIGENTEAFF. In DNA form, the CDR3 reads TGTGCCAGCAGTTGGGTTATAGGGGAGAACACTGAAGCTTTCTTT.

The chain employs TRBV11-3 and TRBJ2-7, with D perhaps being TRBD1 or TRBD2 (5 bases each). Germline lookup yields CDR1 SGHNT and CDR2 YENEEA. CDR3 length: 16 amino acids. The germline V and J ends were trimmed by 3 bases and 0 bases, with 15 bases remaining between them. This CDR3 reads CASSLSWDGDSYEQYF. CDR3 coding DNA: TGTGCCAGCAGCTTGTCGTGGGACGGCGACTCCTACGAGCAGTACTTC.